Given below is one T cell receptor beta chain in context. What it binds is not known. The template switching step added UMIs that contained a 6-nucleotide sample barcode. TCRdb reprocessed the 5' RACE reads and keeps a single row for each CDR3 protein, giving no DNA. The ten most abundant clones cover 6% to 9% of a sample with about 210,000 distinct CDR3 sequences. Germline V gene data show CDR1 as SNHLY and CDR2 as FYNNEI. This CDR3 is 15 amino acids long. The data were obtained in a study of monozygotic twins with inflammatory bowel disease. Study-wide findings and caveats: Healthy co-twins, by inverse Simpson, had higher TCRbeta diversity than their siblings with IBD. The sharing of clonotypes with others was lower in IBD patients than in healthy twins, especially with disease activity. Twin pairs that were concordant did not differ from discordant pairs in repertoire similarity, possibly from limited power.

V usage is TRBV2 and J usage is TRBJ1-5; TCRdb's D gene call, TRBD1, goes unchecked for lack of DNA. The source is a human donor with ulcerative colitis or Crohn's disease, or a healthy co-twin of an affected twin (not recorded which). Sample: blood. The CDR3 protein is CASRVDRVGNQPQHF.